Included here is one TCR beta chain sequence, with context. Its antigen remains unidentified. These data are taken from a study of beta chain features in type 1 diabetes. Reverse transcription of all isolated RNA meant that expressed TCRB transcripts were sequenced. The protocol was immunoSEQ multiplex PCR, while the TCRdb copy is restricted to in-frame clones and leaves out a portion. Counted here are approximately 130,000 clones, about 18% occurring once; the ten biggest clones make up 2.6%. Whole-study results and caveats: Among patients with Type 1 diabetes, TCRB CDR3s were moderately but significantly shorter in every one of the four CD4+ subsets.

CDR3 length: 13 amino acids. V lost 0 bases and J 8 bases, leaving 9 bases between the germline ends. CDR1 is SGHNT and CDR2 is YYREEE in the germline V gene (reference sequence). This TCR was sampled from a man between 18 and 29 years old with type 1 diabetes. The chain uses TRBV5-4 and TRBJ2-1, with D unclear. Sequencing used central memory CD4+ T cells from blood. The CDR3 loop is CASSLEVWDEQFF. The CDR3 nucleotides are TGTGCCAGCAGCTTGGAAGTTTGGGATGAGCAGTTCTTC.